The sequence of this T cell receptor beta chain was determined in a study of identical twins (dated by TCRdb to 2016 to 2017). In the study overall: To test whether fetal clonotypes persist, this study deep-sequenced TCR alpha and beta repertoires from monozygotic twins, from unrelated adults of various ages, and from cord blood. Replicate twin experiments were performed at different times using different library preparation protocols to rule out contamination.

Every donor in the study was a healthy Caucasian. The twin cohort comprised three pairs of female monozygotic twins, all aged roughly 18 to 30 years. CD4+ and CD8+ T cell populations were isolated with positive isolation kits from Invitrogen. Preparation of the library involved 5' RACE. The sequencing machine was an Illumina HiSeq 2000. Template switching added a universal primer binding site, and the final cDNA carried a unique molecular identifier that allowed TCR cDNA molecules to be counted accurately. First-strand cDNA for TCR alpha and beta chains was synthesized from specific primers in the conserved constant-segment region. To control for contamination, every cDNA library carried two barcodes: a SMART-Mk sample barcode plus Illumina barcodes. TruSeq adapter sequences along with Illumina sample barcodes were introduced in two successive PCR steps. The Illumina HiSeq platform was used with custom primers to sequence TCR alpha and beta cDNA libraries. In the source study's methods: MiGEC processed the raw reads to extract unique molecular identifiers, while MiXCR was used to determine the CDR3 positions. Recombination models were inferred per individual with the repgenHMM and IGoR tools using an EM algorithm. Shared clonotypes were analyzed with the tcR package in R, and sharing was normalized by the product of cloneset sizes. To study raw recombination without the effects of thymic and clonal selection, out-of-frame nonproductive sequences were analyzed. Through fastp at Q25 and MiXCR, TCRdb rebuilt clones from the public reads, retaining in-frame beta chains. For every CDR3 protein sequence, its rows merge into one entry that carries the most common genes and DNA. What appears here as the V and J calls and clone size reflects TCRdb's work, not the paper's. The sample table contains over 200,000 distinct CDR3 sequences; only one count was recorded for under 8.5% of them. The ten largest clones capture approximately 15% of the sample.

What the work shows at the level of the full study, not this receptor alone: Out-of-frame TCR alpha sharing in monozygotic twins was systematically underestimated by recombination models, whereas sharing between unrelated individuals was in agreement with the recombination models. Invariant T cells such as MAIT and iNKT could partly confound zero-insertion analyses, although diverse VJ usage argued against such confounding for most clonotypes. Abundant cord blood beta clonotypes had fewer insertions, young adult naive repertoires showed a similar but weaker trend, and memory repertoires showed no such trend. Because the same donors could not be followed over many years, the conclusions depended on cross-sectional statistical analysis. Compared with coincidental sharing between unrelated individuals, out-of-frame TCR alpha sequences shared between twins had an excess of sequences with low generation probability. The excess sharing between twins in beta out-of-frame sequences was weaker because fewer shared sequences reduced the signal-to-noise ratio.

The germline V gene gives CDR1 as SQVTM and CDR2 as ANQGSEA. V drops 0 bases and J drops 3 bases, leaving 12 bases in between. Taken from cysteine to phenylalanine, the CDR3 has 14 residues. Just the 42-base CDR3 DNA is kept, in frame starting at base 1. This clonotype was recorded many times. Its antigen is currently not known. Base quality data are lacking; no much larger clone is found one base away. The sample was also linked to a second study, of T cells expressing NK-cell markers. As described in the second report: TCR beta-chain repertoires were profiled in sorted CD3+CD56+NKG2C+, CD3+CD56+NKG2C- and CD3+CD56-NKG2C+ T-cell subsets from roughly eight donors. Among the eight sequenced donors, seven were HCMV-seropositive and one was HCMV-seronegative. To restrict sorting to alphabetaTCR-expressing T cells, an anti-gammadeltaTCR antibody was added in several experiments. For six donors, the dominant CD3+CD56+NKG2C+ clonotypes were among the top 10 CD8+ clonotypes and accounted for roughly 1.0-8% of CD8+ T cells. Those dominant clonotypes were again the most abundant among CD3+CD56-NKG2C+ cells in four donors, at roughly 25-65%. Whether the expanded NKG2C-expressing T cell clones were specific for HCMV antigens was left unclear. All eight donors whose samples were sequenced were randomly selected healthy volunteers, three of them men and five women. A commercial ELISA kit detecting HCMV-specific IgG in serum was used to determine HCMV serostatus. MIGEC was used to demultiplex reads and group the reads by UMI, and MiTCR was used to assemble and quantify clonotypes. To exclude erroneous sequences, only TCR cDNA sequences supported by at least two reads were retained. The tcR package was used for downstream repertoire analysis, and clonotypes were matched across fractions by CDR3 nucleotide sequence plus V segment. Antigen specificity was annotated against VDJdb with VDJmatch, allowing one amino acid substitution in CDR3.

The sequence derives from a woman between 18 and 30 years old in good health. Sequenced: CD8+ T cells sorted from blood. The rearranged segments are TRBV29-1 and TRBJ2-7; tentative D gene TRBD2, with 5 bases matching. The CDR3 protein sequence reads: CSVEERGIGYEQYF. The DNA sequence is TGCAGCGTTGAAGAAAGAGGGATAGGCTACGAGCAGTACTTC.